A selection of T cell receptor beta chains follows, all from one sample in a study of T cell repertoires in cytomegalovirus infection. Their cognate antigens are unknown. TCRdb reanalysed the reads using MiXCR and keeps one entry per CDR3 protein. The table has about a million distinct CDR3 sequences, less than 35% seen once. The specimen comprised cultured CD8+ T cells from PBMCs, sampled from culture after CMV antigen stimulation. The receptors were sampled from a human donor in good health (CMV status not recorded). Some clones in this sample may be carry-over from other donors' samples. CDR3s include the opening cysteine and the closing phenylalanine or tryptophan. The D gene is left open where the match is weak. Where a row states a size, it is once, few, many or the class of an expanded clone; other rows omit it.

- TRBJ2-2 - TRBV6-5 15 CASSYSIGDTGELFF TGTGCCAGCAGTTACTCGATAGGGGACACCGGGGAGCTGTTTTTT
- TRBJ2-5 - TRBV5-6 13 CASSRMYQETQYF TGTGCCAGCAGCAGGATGTACCAAGAGACCCAGTACTTC
TRBD2 TRBJ2-1 many TRBV19 14 CATRSGGIYNEQFF TGTGCCACCAGAAGCGGGGGGATCTACAATGAGCAGTTCTTC
- TRBJ1-1 many TRBV7-3 12 CASKNPNTEAFF TGTGCCAGCAAAAACCCCAACACTGAAGCTTTCTTT
- TRBJ1-1 many TRBV7-8 14 CATHQKTDNTEAFF TGTGCCACCCATCAAAAGACAGACAACACTGAAGCTTTCTTT
- TRBJ1-1 - TRBV5-4 13 CASSLDSYTEAFF TGTGCCAGCAGCTTGGACTCATACACTGAAGCTTTCTTT
TRBD1 TRBJ1-1 few TRBV19 17 CASSSFSRTGKNTEAFF TGTGCCAGTAGTTCCTTCTCTAGGACAGGGAAGAACACTGAAGCTTTCTTT
- TRBJ1-6 - TRBV6-5 18 CASSYARSVSSYNSPLHF TGTGCCAGCAGTTACGCACGGTCCGTTAGCTCCTATAATTCACCCCTCCACTTT
TRBD1 TRBJ2-4 - TRBV12-3/TRBV12-4 17 CASSFWGTERLLDIQYF TGTGCCAGCAGTTTTTGGGGGACAGAGAGATTATTGGACATTCAGTACTTC
TRBD1 TRBJ1-2 - TRBV23-1 13 CASSQSGTEGYTF TGCGCTAGCAGTCAATCGGGGACAGAAGGCTACACCTTC
TRBD2 TRBJ2-3 few TRBV6-2/TRBV6-3 21 CASSLEGPYAGLAGGTDTQYF TGTGCCAGCAGTCTTGAAGGACCCTACGCGGGACTAGCGGGGGGCACAGATACGCAGTATTTT
- TRBJ2-5 - TRBV12-5 14 CASGSPGAGETQYF TGTGCTAGTGGTTCCCCGGGGGCAGGGGAGACCCAGTACTTC
TRBD1 TRBJ2-1 few TRBV29-1 14 CSVEDYDRGDEQFF TGCAGCGTTGAAGATTACGACAGGGGAGATGAGCAGTTCTTC
- TRBJ1-2 few TRBV6-5 13 CASSYVWGLGYTF TGTGCCAGCAGTTACGTATGGGGCCTTGGCTACACCTTC
- TRBJ1-2 many TRBV7-6 13 CASSVGLGVGYTF TGTGCCAGCAGCGTCGGGCTTGGGGTTGGCTACACCTTC
TRBD2 TRBJ2-5 - TRBV7-3 15 CASTHSGGASETQYF TGTGCCAGCACCCACAGCGGGGGTGCCTCAGAGACCCAGTACTTC
- TRBJ1-1 many TRBV7-2 13 CAARGGRNTEAFF TGTGCCGCTCGGGGGGGGCGGAACACTGAAGCTTTCTTT
- TRBJ2-3 many TRBV7-2 17 CASSPGYRVTGTDTQYF TGTGCCAGCAGCCCGGGGTACAGGGTAACGGGCACAGATACGCAGTATTTT
TRBD1 TRBJ2-1 - TRBV5-4 16 CASSSGTGTSYNEQFF TGTGCCAGCAGCTCGGGGACAGGGACCTCCTACAATGAGCAGTTCTTC
TRBD2 TRBJ2-3 - TRBV10-3 16 CAISGAVAGRSDTQYF TGTGCCATCAGTGGAGCGGTAGCGGGGCGGTCAGATACGCAGTATTTT
TRBD2 TRBJ2-7 - TRBV27 15 CASSLRLAGFYEQYF TGTGCCAGCAGTTTACGGCTAGCGGGGTTCTACGAGCAGTACTTC
TRBD1 TRBJ2-7 - TRBV7-9 19 CASSPPILPQGTGAYEQYF TGTGCCAGCAGCCCCCCTATACTGCCTCAGGGGACAGGGGCGTACGAGCAGTACTTC
- TRBJ2-7 once TRBV5-5 14 CASSPPRPLWEQYF TGTGCCAGCAGCCCCCCGCGGCCCCTATGGGAGCAGTACTTC
- TRBJ2-5 - TRBV7-6 14 CASSSTDPAETQYF TGTGCCAGCAGCTCAACTGACCCCGCGGAGACCCAGTACTTC
- TRBJ1-1 - TRBV19 14 CATTWSSMNTEAFF TGTGCCACTACGTGGAGTAGCATGAACACTGAAGCTTTCTTT
- TRBJ1-3 - TRBV2 20 CASSEPRHRATGSSGNTIYF TGTGCCAGCAGTGAACCCCGGCACAGGGCGACGGGTAGCTCTGGAAACACCATATATTTT
TRBD1 TRBJ1-2 - TRBV6-1 11 CASSNGQGGNF TGTGCCAGCAGTAATGGACAGGGAGGGAACTTC